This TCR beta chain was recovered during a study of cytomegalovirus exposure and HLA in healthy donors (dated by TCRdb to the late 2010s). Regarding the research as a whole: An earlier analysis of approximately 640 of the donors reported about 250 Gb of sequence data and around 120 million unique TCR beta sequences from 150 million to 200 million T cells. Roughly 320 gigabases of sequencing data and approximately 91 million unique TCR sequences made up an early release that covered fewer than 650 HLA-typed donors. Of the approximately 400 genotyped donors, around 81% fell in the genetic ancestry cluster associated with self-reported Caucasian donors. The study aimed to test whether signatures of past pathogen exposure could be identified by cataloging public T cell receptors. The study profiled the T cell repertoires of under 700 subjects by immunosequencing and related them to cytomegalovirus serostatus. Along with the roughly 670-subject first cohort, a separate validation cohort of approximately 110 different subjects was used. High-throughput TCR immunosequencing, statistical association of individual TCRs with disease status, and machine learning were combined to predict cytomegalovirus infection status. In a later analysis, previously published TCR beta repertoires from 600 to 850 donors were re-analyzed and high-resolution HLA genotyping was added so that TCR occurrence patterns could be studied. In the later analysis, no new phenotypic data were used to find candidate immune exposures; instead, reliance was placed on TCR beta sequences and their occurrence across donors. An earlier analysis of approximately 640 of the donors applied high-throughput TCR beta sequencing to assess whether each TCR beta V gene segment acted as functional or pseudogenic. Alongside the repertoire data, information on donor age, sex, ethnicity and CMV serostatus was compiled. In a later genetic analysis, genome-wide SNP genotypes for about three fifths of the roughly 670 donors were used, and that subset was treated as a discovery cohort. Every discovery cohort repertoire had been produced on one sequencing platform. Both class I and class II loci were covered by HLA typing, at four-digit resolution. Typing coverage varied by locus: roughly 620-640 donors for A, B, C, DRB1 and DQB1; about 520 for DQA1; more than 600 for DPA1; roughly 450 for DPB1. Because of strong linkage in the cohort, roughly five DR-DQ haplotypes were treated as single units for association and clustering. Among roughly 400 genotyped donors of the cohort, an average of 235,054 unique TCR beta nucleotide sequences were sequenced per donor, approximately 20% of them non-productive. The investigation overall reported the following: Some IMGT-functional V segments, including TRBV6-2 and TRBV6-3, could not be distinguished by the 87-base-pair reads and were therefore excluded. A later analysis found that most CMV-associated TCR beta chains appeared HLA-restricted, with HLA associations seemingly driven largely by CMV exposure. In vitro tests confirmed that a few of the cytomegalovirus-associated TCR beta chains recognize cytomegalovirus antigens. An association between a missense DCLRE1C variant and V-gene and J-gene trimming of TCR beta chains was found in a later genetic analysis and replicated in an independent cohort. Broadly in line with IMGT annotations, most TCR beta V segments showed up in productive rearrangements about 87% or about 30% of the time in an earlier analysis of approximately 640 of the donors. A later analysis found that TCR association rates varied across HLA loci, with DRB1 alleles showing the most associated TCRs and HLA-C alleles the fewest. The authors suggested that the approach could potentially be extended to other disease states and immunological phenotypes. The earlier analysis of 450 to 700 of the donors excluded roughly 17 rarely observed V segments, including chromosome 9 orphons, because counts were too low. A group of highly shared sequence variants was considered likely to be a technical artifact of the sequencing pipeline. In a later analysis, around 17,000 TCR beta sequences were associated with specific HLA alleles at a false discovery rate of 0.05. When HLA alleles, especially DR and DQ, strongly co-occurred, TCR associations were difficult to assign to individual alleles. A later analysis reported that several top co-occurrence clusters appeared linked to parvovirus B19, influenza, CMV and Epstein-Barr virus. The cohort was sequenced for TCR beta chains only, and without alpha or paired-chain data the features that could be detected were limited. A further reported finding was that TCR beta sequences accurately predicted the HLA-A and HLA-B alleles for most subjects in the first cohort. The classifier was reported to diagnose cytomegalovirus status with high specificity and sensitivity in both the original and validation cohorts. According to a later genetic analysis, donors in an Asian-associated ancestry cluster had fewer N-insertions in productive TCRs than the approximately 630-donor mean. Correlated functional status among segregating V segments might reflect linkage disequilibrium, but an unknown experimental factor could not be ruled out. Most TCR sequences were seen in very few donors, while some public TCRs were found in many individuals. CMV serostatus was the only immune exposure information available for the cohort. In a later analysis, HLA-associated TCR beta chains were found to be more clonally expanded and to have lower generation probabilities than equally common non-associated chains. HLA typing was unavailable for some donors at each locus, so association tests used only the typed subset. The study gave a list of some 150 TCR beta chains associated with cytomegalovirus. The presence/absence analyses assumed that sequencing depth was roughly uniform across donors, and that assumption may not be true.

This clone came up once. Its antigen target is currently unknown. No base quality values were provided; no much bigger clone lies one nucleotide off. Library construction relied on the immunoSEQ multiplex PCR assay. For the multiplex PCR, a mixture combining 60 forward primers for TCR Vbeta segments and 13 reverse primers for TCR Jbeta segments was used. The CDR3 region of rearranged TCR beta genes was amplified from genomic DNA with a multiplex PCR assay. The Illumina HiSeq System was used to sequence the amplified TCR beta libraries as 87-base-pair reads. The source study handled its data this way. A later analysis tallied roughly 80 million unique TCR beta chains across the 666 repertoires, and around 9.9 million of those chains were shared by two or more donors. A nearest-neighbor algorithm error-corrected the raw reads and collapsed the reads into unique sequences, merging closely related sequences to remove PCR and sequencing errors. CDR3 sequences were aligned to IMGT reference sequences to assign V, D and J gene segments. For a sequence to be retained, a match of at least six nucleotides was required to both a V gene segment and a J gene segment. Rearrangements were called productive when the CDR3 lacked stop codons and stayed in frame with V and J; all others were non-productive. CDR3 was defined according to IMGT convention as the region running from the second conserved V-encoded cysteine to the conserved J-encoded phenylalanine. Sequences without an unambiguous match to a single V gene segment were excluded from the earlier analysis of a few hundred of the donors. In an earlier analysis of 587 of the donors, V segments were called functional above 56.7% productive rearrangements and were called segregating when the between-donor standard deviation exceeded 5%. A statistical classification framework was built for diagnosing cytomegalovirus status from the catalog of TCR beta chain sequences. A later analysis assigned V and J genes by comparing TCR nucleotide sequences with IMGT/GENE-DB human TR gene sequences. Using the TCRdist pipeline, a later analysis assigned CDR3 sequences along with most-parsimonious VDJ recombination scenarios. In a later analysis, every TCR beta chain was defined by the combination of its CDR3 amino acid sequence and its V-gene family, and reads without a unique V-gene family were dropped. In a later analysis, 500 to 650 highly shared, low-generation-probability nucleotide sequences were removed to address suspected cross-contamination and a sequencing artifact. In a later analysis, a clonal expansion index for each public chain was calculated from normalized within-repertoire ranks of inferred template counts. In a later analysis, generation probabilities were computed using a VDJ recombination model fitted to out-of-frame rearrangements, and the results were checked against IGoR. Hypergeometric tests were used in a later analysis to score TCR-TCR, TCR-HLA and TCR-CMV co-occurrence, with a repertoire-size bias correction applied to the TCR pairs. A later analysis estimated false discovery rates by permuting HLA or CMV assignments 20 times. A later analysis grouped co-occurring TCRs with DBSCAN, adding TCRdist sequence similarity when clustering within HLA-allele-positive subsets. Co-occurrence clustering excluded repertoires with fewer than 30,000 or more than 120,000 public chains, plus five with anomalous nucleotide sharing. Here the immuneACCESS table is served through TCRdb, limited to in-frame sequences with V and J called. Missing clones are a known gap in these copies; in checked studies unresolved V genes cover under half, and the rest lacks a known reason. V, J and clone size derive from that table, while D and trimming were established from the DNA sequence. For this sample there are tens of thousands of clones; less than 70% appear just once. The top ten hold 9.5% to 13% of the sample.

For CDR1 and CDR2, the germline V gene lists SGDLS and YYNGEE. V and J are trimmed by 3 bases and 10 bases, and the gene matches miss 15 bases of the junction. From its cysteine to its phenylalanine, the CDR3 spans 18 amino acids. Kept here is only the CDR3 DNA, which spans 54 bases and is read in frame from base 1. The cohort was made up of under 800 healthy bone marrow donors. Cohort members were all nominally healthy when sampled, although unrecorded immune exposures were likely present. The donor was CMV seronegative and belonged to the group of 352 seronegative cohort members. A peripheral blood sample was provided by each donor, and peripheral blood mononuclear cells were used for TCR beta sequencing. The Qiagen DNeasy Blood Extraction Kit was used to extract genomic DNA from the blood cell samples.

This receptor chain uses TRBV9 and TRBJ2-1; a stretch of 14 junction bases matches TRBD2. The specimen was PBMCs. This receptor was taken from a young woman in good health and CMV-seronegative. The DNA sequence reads TGTGCCAGCAGCGCCCGTAGTGGGACTAGCGGGGGACCCCGGGAGCAGTTCTTC. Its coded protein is CASSARSGTSGGPREQFF.